A single sample is the source of the 21 T cell receptor beta chains below, sequenced in a study of T-cell reconstitution after alpha-beta-depleted transplantation in children. Unique molecular identifiers were incorporated when the TCRbeta library was constructed. Each CDR3 protein is one row after TCRdb ran MiXCR on the PCR reads. The sample includes 670,000 or so distinct CDR3 sequences, about an eighth seen only once; the top ten take around 0.79%. Sequenced here: PBMCs, sampled before TCRalphabeta/CD19-depleted stem cell transplant. These receptors were obtained from a girl aged 2 to 9 with congenital amegakaryocytic thrombocytopenia, due to receive a stem cell transplant.

The V and J genes are TRBV27 and TRBJ2-7; the D gene is possibly TRBD2 (6 bases). The germline gives CDR1 MNHEY, CDR2 SMNVEV (reference sequence). Trimming shortened V by 4 bases and J by 1 base, and 14 bases separated the two germline ends. The CDR3 contains 15 residues. CDR3 in amino acids: CASSSIGGRSYEQYF. As DNA, the CDR3 is TGTGCCAGCAGTTCGATCGGGGGACGTTCCTACGAGCAGTACTTC.

This clonotype was seen many times. The chain is built from TRBV5-1 and TRBJ2-3; 11 bases match TRBD2. CDR3 length: 16 amino acids. V lost 3 bases and J lost 3; bases outside the gene matches: 6. The germline CDR1 and CDR2 sequences are SGHRS and YFSETQ. This chain's CDR3 is CASSSPTSGSTDTQYF. DNA of the CDR3: TGCGCCAGCAGCTCCCCTACTAGCGGGAGTACAGATACGCAGTATTTT.

Notes on this clonotype: An end of the junction differs from the germline gene, which may be a read error. The chain joins TRBV7-2 to TRBJ2-5; 10 bases are shared with TRBD2. The CDR3 runs 16 residues. CDR1 SGHTA and CDR2 FQGNSA come from the germline V gene. CDR3 coding DNA: TGTGCCAGCAGCTTGTCCGCTAGCGGGAGCGTGGAGACCCAGCACTTC. Its translation: CASSLSASGSVETQHF.

This clonotype was found many times. This chain joins TRBV12-3 or TRBV12-4 and TRBJ2-7; 10 nucleotides agree with TRBD2. With V trimmed by 1 base and J by 2 bases, 5 bases remained unmatched. The CDR3 runs to 16 residues. CDR3 nucleotide sequence: TGTGCCAGCAGTTTAGTGACTAGCGGGCCGACCTACGAGCAGTACTTC. This codes for CASSLVTSGPTYEQYF.

V gene TRBV5-1 combines with J gene TRBJ2-7; D possibly corresponds to TRBD1 (6 bases). V lost 4 bases to trimming and J lost 5 bases, with 13 bases between them. CDR3 length: 13 residues. Per the germline V gene, CDR1 is SGHRS and CDR2 is YFSETQ. Here the CDR3 reads CASSQRPGDEQYF. CDR3 DNA sequence: TGCGCCAGCAGCCAACGACCAGGGGACGAGCAGTACTTC.

This clonotype was recorded at least ten times. The chain carries TRBV4-1 and TRBJ2-7; TRBD2 matches at 7 bases. CDR3 length equals 16 residues. Germline CDR1 is MGHRA and CDR2 is YSYEKL. V lost 0 bases and J lost 2; bases outside the gene matches: 7. In nucleotides, the CDR3 is TGCGCCAGCAGCCAAGATCCTAGCGGATACCCCTACGAGCAGTACTTC. This gives the protein CASSQDPSGYPYEQYF.

This clonotype was found many times. The V and J genes are TRBV29-1 and TRBJ2-7; D unclear. Trimming removed 3 bases from V and 2 bases from J, with 11 bases in between. Germline values: CDR1 SQVTM, CDR2 ANQGSEA. The CDR3 sequence is 13 residues long. CDR3 amino acids: CSVESTGPYEQYF. Written as DNA, the CDR3 is TGCAGCGTTGAGAGTACGGGCCCCTACGAGCAGTACTTC.

Note on this clonotype: One base away lies a much larger clone, so this may be a sequencing read error. This rearrangement joins TRBV28 to TRBJ2-5; D is ambiguous. Germline loops: CDR1 MDHEN, CDR2 SYDVKM. V lost 1 base and J lost 4, with 19 bases in between. CDR3 length equals 17 residues. The CDR3 loop is CASSLSGHKLLGETQYF. CDR3 coding DNA: TGTGCCAGCAGTTTATCCGGCCACAAACTCCTCGGAGAGACCCAGTACTTC.

This clonotype was detected only once. The chain uses TRBV20-1 and TRBJ2-4; D unclear. The CDR3 runs to 13 residues. The germline CDR1 and CDR2 sequences are DFQATT and SNEGSKA (reference sequence). The V end lost 0 bases, the J end lost 8 bases, and 11 bases lay between the germline ends. CDR3 sequence (DNA): TGCAGTGCTAGAGATCAAGCCTTGGACATTCAGTACTTC. Protein: CSARDQALDIQYF.

At least ten counts were recorded for this clonotype. The CDR3 sequence: CSAEDRLVFTSTDTQYF. The CDR3 coding sequence is TGCAGTGCTGAAGACAGGCTAGTTTTTACTAGCACAGATACGCAGTATTTT. The chain recombines TRBV20-1 with TRBJ2-3, with D possibly TRBD1 on 6 matching bases. V lost 5 bases, J lost 0 bases, and 21 bases lay in between. Germline V gene sequence: CDR1 DFQATT, CDR2 SNEGSKA (reference sequence). CDR3 size: 17 residues.

This clonotype was seen only a few times. The J gene is TRBJ2-7, the V gene TRBV12-3 or TRBV12-4, with TRBD1 matching over 9 bases. The CDR3 length is 14 residues. The trim removed 3 bases at V and 7 bases at J, leaving 7 bases unmatched. CDR3 amino acids: CASSFRDRAGEQYF. The CDR3 DNA reads TGTGCCAGCAGTTTCCGGGACAGGGCCGGGGAGCAGTACTTC.

Turning to this clonotype: A much larger clone lies a single base off, so this may be a read error. The chain combines TRBV10-1 with TRBJ2-2; tentatively, D is TRBD1 (6 bases). There are 13 residues in the CDR3. In germline, CDR1 is WNHNN, CDR2 SYGVQD (reference sequence). As DNA, the CDR3 is TGCGCCAGCAGAGGACAGAACACCGGGGAGCCGTTTTTT. Protein sequence: CASRGQNTGEPFF.

This clonotype was observed at least ten times. This rearrangement joins TRBV20-1 to TRBJ2-7; 15 nucleotides line up with TRBD2. V gave up 5 bases and J gave up 3 bases; unmatched junction bases: 14. Germline values: CDR1 DFQATT, CDR2 SNEGSKA (reference sequence). This CDR3 has 18 residues. CDR3 bases: TGCAGTGCTCTGATACTTGGACTAGCGGGAGGGCCCCTCTACGAGCAGTACTTC. Amino acid sequence: CSALILGLAGGPLYEQYF.

This clonotype was seen repeatedly, ten times or more. The chain combines TRBV20-1 with TRBJ1-5; 7 nucleotides line up with TRBD1. The CDR3 has 15 residues. The ends lost 0 bases at V and 3 bases at J; junction bases unmatched: 5. Germline V gene lookup returns CDR1 DFQATT and CDR2 SNEGSKA (reference sequence). The CDR3 sequence: CSARDSGTDNQPQHF. The CDR3 nucleotides read TGCAGTGCTAGAGATTCGGGGACAGACAATCAGCCCCAGCATTTT.

This clonotype was observed many times. V is TRBV5-1 and J is TRBJ1-1, with TRBD1 as a possible D gene (5 bases). The germline V gene has CDR1 SGHRS and CDR2 YFSETQ. The length of the CDR3 is 15 residues. The V end lost 3 bases, the J end lost 8 bases, and 20 bases lay between the germline ends. The CDR3 DNA reads as TGCGCCAGCAGCTCCCAAGGAGGGACCGGGGTGGAAGCTTTCTTT. As protein: CASSSQGGTGVEAFF.

V and J are TRBV15 and TRBJ1-6; D gene ambiguous. The germline V gene has CDR1 LNHNV and CDR2 YYDKDF (reference sequence). The CDR3 sequence is 18 residues long. V gave up 0 bases and J gave up 6 bases, with 18 bases separating them. The CDR3 protein is CATSRDKAEIRLNSPLHF. The CDR3 nucleotides read TGTGCCACCAGCAGAGATAAAGCAGAGATACGCCTTAATTCACCCCTCCACTTT. Combining the CDR3 with reference TRBV15 and TRBJ1-6 gives the whole variable domain DAMVIQNPRYQVTQFGKPVTLSCSQTLNHNVMYWYQQKSSQAPKLLFHYYDKDFNNEADTPDNFQSRRPNTSFCFLDIRSPGLGDTAMYLCATSRDKAEIRLNSPLHFGNGTRLTVT.

This clonotype was seen repeatedly, ten times or more. The V call is TRBV9, the J call TRBJ1-1, with D uncertain. V was shortened by 4 bases and J by 4 bases, with 20 bases between the two germline ends. CDR3 length: 16 residues. CDR1 is SGDLS, CDR2 YYNGEE, per germline. The CDR3 region is CASSPGRVARGTEAFF. CDR3 in DNA: TGTGCCAGCAGCCCCGGCCGGGTCGCGCGGGGCACTGAAGCTTTCTTT.

The gene calls are TRBV7-3 and TRBJ2-3, with 13 nucleotides matching TRBD2. Germline trimming cut 5 bases from V and 6 bases from J; bases unmatched to any gene: 8. Per germline, CDR1 SGHTA and CDR2 FQGTGA. The CDR3 is 16 residues long. The CDR3: CASSDGLAGDLDTQYF. The CDR3 nucleotides are TGTGCCAGCAGCGACGGACTAGCGGGAGATTTGGATACGCAGTATTTT.

This clonotype was picked up many times. The junction and the germline gene differ at one end; a read error may be behind it. Written as DNA, the CDR3 is TGCAGTTCTAGCCGTTATGGCTACACCTTC. Translation: CSSSRYGYTF. The chain recombines TRBV20-1 with TRBJ1-2; unclear D gene. Germline CDR1 and CDR2: DFQATT and SNEGSKA (reference sequence). The CDR3 covers 10 residues.

This clonotype was counted many times. This chain connects TRBV6-5 to TRBJ2-3, with D unclear. The CDR3 runs 13 residues. Germline V lookup: CDR1 MNHEY, CDR2 SVGAGI. The V and J ends lost 0 bases and 6 bases respectively, with 7 bases between them. CDR3 DNA: TGTGCCAGCAGTTACTCAGTCGCGGATACGCAGTATTTT. The encoded protein is CASSYSVADTQYF.

V gene TRBV30 combines with J gene TRBJ2-7; 9 bases are a match to TRBD2. This CDR3 spans 15 amino acids. In germline, CDR1 is GTSNPN, CDR2 SVGIG (reference sequence). V was pared by 2 bases and J by 0 bases, with 5 bases of the junction left unmatched. CDR3 nucleotide sequence: TGTGCCTGGAGTAGACTAGCGGCGAGCTCCTACGAGCAGTACTTC. It translates to CAWSRLAASSYEQYF.